Presented here are 22 T cell receptor beta chains from one specimen sequenced in a study of CD8+ T cells in alopecia areata. Investigators isolated RNA and reverse transcribed it into cDNA to act as the sequencing template. Only in-frame clones appear in the TCRdb table, and some are missing; sequencing was by immunoSEQ multiplex PCR. This table has under 300,000 clones, around 67% appearing once. The starting material was CD4+ T cells sorted from blood, obtained at week 0. All receptors derive from a human donor with alopecia areata.

The chain employs TRBV23-1 and TRBJ2-7, with D possibly TRBD1 on 5 matching bases. TRBV23-1 is recorded as an ORF, its role being uncertain. This CDR3 comprises 13 residues. V dropped 3 bases and J dropped 1 base, with 7 bases sitting between them. CDR3 loop: CASSHSGSYEQYF. The CDR3 DNA reads TGCGCCAGCAGTCATTCAGGGTCCTACGAGCAGTACTTC.

The table lists this clone with a few counts. The V gene is TRBV30, the J gene TRBJ2-6; D is undetermined. In germline, CDR1 is GTSNPN, CDR2 SVGIG (reference sequence). CDR3 size: 16 residues. V lost 2 bases and J lost 0, with 11 bases in between. The CDR3 coding sequence is TGTGCCTGGAGTTGGCCTACTGCCTCTGGGGCCAACGTCCTGACTTTC. Its translation is CAWSWPTASGANVLTF.

This rearrangement joins TRBV5-1 to TRBJ2-5; D call uncertain. The CDR3 extends over 14 amino acids. Between the trimmed V and J ends, which lost 3 bases and 0 bases, there was a span of 9 bases. Germline assignment: CDR1 SGHRS and CDR2 YFSETQ. Here the CDR3 reads CASSSLGNQETQYF. The CDR3 DNA follows: TGCGCCAGCAGCTCCCTTGGCAACCAAGAGACCCAGTACTTC. Full variable domain (missing parts from reference TRBV5-1 and TRBJ2-5): KAGVTQTPRYLIKTRGQQVTLSCSPISGHRSVSWYQQTPGQGLQFLFEYFSETQRNKGNFPGRFSGRQFSNSRSEMNVSTLELGDSALYLCASSSLGNQETQYFGPGTRLLVL.

There are a few counts of this clone. The chain uses TRBV21-1 and TRBJ1-6; the table calls TRBD1, which could not be checked here. TRBV21-1 counts as a pseudogene. This CDR3 is built from 17 residues. This chain's CDR3 is CASTLVGYRGWGSPLHF. CDR3 DNA sequence: TGTGCCAGCACCCTTGTGGGTTATAGGGGTTGGGGTTCACCCCTCCACTTT.

This chain connects TRBV7-2 to TRBJ1-2, with 8 bases fitting TRBD1. Trimming cost V 6 bases and J 6 bases; bases outside gene matches: 6. Germline values: CDR1 SGHTA, CDR2 FQGNSA. This CDR3 has 13 amino acids. The CDR3 DNA follows: TGTGCCAGCAGTCCCCAGGGGGCCCATGGCTACACCTTC. This sequence encodes CASSPQGAHGYTF.

The chain combines TRBV10-2 with TRBJ2-1; 7 positions match TRBD2. Trimming took 8 bases from V and 2 from J; bases not matched to a gene: 6. Germline V CDR1 and CDR2: WSHSY, SAAADI. The CDR3 loop spans 14 amino acids. The CDR3 protein is CASAVGGAYNEQFF. DNA for the CDR3: TGCGCCAGCGCCGTGGGGGGGGCCTACAATGAGCAGTTCTTC.

The chain links TRBV30 to TRBJ1-3; no clear D gene. Trimming took 2 bases from V and 3 from J, leaving 2 bases between them. The germline gives CDR1 GTSNPN, CDR2 SVGIG (reference sequence). The CDR3 covers 11 residues. DNA for the CDR3: TGTGCCTGGAGTATTGGAAACACCATATATTTT. Translating gives CAWSIGNTIYF.

The J gene is TRBJ2-5, the V gene TRBV6-5, with D perhaps TRBD2 (5 bases). V shed 6 bases and J shed 5 bases, with 7 bases lying between them. The CDR3 totals 11 residues. The V gene's germline CDR1 is MNHEY and CDR2 SVGAGI. CDR3 bases: TGTGCCAGCAGCCGCGGGGAGACCCAGTACTTC. It encodes CASSRGETQYF.

The V and J genes are TRBV20-1 and TRBJ1-1, with D unresolved. The V gene's germline CDR1 is DFQATT and CDR2 SNEGSKA (reference sequence). The CDR3 is made up of 10 amino acids. V lost 0 bases, J lost 11 bases, and 7 bases lay in between. The CDR3 spells CSARDGRAFF. Here the CDR3 DNA reads TGCAGTGCTAGAGATGGGCGGGCTTTCTTT.

V usage is TRBV23-1 and J usage is TRBJ2-2, with TRBD1 matching over 9 bases. TRBV23-1 is an open reading frame, and its role is uncertain. Germline trimming cut 6 bases from V and 4 bases from J; bases unmatched to any gene: 15. This CDR3 has 18 amino acids. The CDR3 bases are TGCGCCAGCAGCCCACAGGGGGCTGTTCTTGGGGGCACCGGGGAGCTGTTTTTT. As protein: CASSPQGAVLGGTGELFF.

This clone appeared once. The chain uses TRBV6-1 and TRBJ1-1; D unclear. CDR3 length equals 11 residues. Germline V gene data show CDR1 as MNHNS and CDR2 as SASEGT. Trimming cost V 5 bases and J 4 bases, with 5 bases left between them. The CDR3 is CASSYTTEAFF. CDR3 DNA sequence: TGTGCCAGCAGTTACACCACTGAAGCTTTCTTT.

The chain carries TRBV6-4 and TRBJ2-3; no clear D. The germline V gene has CDR1 MRHNA and CDR2 SNTAGT. V was clipped by 3 bases and J by 3 bases, with 16 bases between them. The CDR3 covers 16 residues. This CDR3 is CASSENRPSRTDTQYF. The CDR3 DNA reads as TGTGCCAGCAGTGAAAATCGACCCTCGAGGACAGATACGCAGTATTTT.

This clone has just a few counts. V is TRBV5-4 and J is TRBJ2-1, with 9 nucleotides matching TRBD2. This CDR3 has 16 residues. Trimming cost V 4 bases and J 0 bases; bases outside gene matches: 5. Germline lookup yields CDR1 SGHNT and CDR2 YYREEE (reference sequence). CDR3 sequence (DNA): TGTGCCAGCAGCCGAGCGGGGGGCTTCTCCTACAATGAGCAGTTCTTC. Translated: CASSRAGGFSYNEQFF.

The chain uses TRBV5-6 and TRBJ2-5, with D possibly TRBD1 on 6 matching bases. Germline V lookup: CDR1 SGHDT, CDR2 YYEEEE. Trimming took off 0 bases at V and 1 base at J, with 16 bases between the two ends. The CDR3 contains 17 residues. CDR3 region: CASSLVAGVPVQETQYF. The CDR3 nucleotides are TGTGCCAGCAGCTTGGTGGCAGGGGTTCCCGTCCAAGAGACCCAGTACTTC.

V and J are TRBV29-1 and TRBJ2-3; D possibly corresponds to TRBD1 (6 bases). This CDR3 contains 15 residues. Germline assignment: CDR1 SQVTM and CDR2 ANQGSEA. The V end lost 6 bases, the J end lost 4 bases, and 20 bases lay between the germline ends. Here the CDR3 DNA reads TGCAGCGTCCCGAGTGACAGGCAACTTCCAGATACGCAGTATTTT. Its protein is CSVPSDRQLPDTQYF.

The chain is built from TRBV15 and TRBJ1-5, with D uncertain. V dropped 8 bases and J dropped 9 bases, with 8 bases sitting between them. The CDR3 is 10 amino acids. CDR1 and CDR2 (germline): LNHNV, YYDKDF (reference sequence). The CDR3 DNA reads as TGTGCCACCGGAGAAGGGCCCCAGCATTTT. It is translated as CATGEGPQHF.

The rearrangement links TRBV2 to TRBJ2-2, with D perhaps matching TRBD1 (6 bases). Trimming cost V 6 bases and J 4 bases, with 12 bases left between them. Germline CDR1 and CDR2: SNHLY and FYNNEI. This CDR3 has 14 residues. CDR3 DNA: TGTGCCAGCAGAGGGGACACGGGCACCGGGGAGCTGTTTTTT. Its translation is CASRGDTGTGELFF.

The chain has TRBV29-1 and TRBJ2-3; the match to TRBD2 covers 7 bases. The CDR3 covers 14 residues. Germline V gives CDR1 SQVTM, CDR2 ANQGSEA. V dropped 8 bases and J dropped 0; count of bases not matched to a gene: 8. The CDR3, as DNA: TGCAGCTACCTGAGCGGGGCGAGCACAGATACGCAGTATTTT. This translates into CSYLSGASTDTQYF.

V usage is TRBV5-6 and J usage is TRBJ1-1; 7 bases agree with TRBD1. In germline, CDR1 is SGHDT, CDR2 YYEEEE. With 5 bases clipped from V and 4 bases from J, the junction kept 5 bases outside the gene matches. CDR3 length equals 13 residues. CDR3: CASSSGTATEAFF. DNA for the CDR3: TGTGCCAGCAGTTCCGGGACAGCCACTGAAGCTTTCTTT. The full variable domain, with the rest looked up from reference TRBV5-6 and TRBJ1-1, is DAGVTQSPTHLIKTRGQQVTLRCSPKSGHDTVSWYQQALGQGPQFIFQYYEEEERQRGNFPDRFSGHQFPNYSSELNVNALLLGDSALYLCASSSGTATEAFFGQGTRLTVV.

The V and J genes are TRBV7-6 and TRBJ2-1, with D uncertain. Germline V gives CDR1 SGHVS, CDR2 FNYEAQ. V lost 1 base and J lost 9, with 7 bases in between. The CDR3 totals 12 residues. CDR3 DNA sequence: TGTGCCAGCAGCTTAGGGACGGGTGAGCAGTTCTTC. Encoded protein: CASSLGTGEQFF.

The chain uses TRBV29-1 and TRBJ1-2; D gene ambiguous. Trimming pared 6 bases from V and 7 bases from J, leaving 12 bases between. CDR3 length equals 11 residues. Germline lookup yields CDR1 SQVTM and CDR2 ANQGSEA. In DNA, the CDR3 is TGCAGCGTATTGGTAGGTGGTGGCTACACCTTC. Translating gives CSVLVGGGYTF.

The chain joins TRBV5-6 to TRBJ2-1; possibly TRBD1 for D (5 bases). V lost 3 bases and J 4 bases, leaving 11 bases between the germline ends. The CDR3 runs 14 residues. Germline CDR1 SGHDT, CDR2 YYEEEE. This chain's CDR3 is CASSSGQPYNEQFF. The DNA of the CDR3 is TGTGCCAGCAGCTCAGGGCAACCTTACAATGAGCAGTTCTTC. The variable domain in full, with the rest retrieved from reference TRBV5-6 and TRBJ2-1, is DAGVTQSPTHLIKTRGQQVTLRCSPKSGHDTVSWYQQALGQGPQFIFQYYEEEERQRGNFPDRFSGHQFPNYSSELNVNALLLGDSALYLCASSSGQPYNEQFFGPGTRLTVL.